This T cell receptor (beta chain) was sequenced in a study of T cells of healthy individuals. TCRdb analysed the 5' RACE reads with MiXCR anew, one entry per CDR3 protein. This sample yields more than 85,000 distinct CDR3 sequences, of which approximately 18% are seen a single time; approximately 6% belongs to the top ten. From germline, CDR1 is MNHEY and CDR2 SVGEGT. The CDR3 is made up of 14 amino acids. Trimming cost V 2 bases and J 5 bases, with 10 bases left between them. The clonotype comes from a human donor in good health. The rearrangement links TRBV6-2 or TRBV6-3 to TRBJ2-1; D unresolved. CDR3 sequence reads: CASSYPPLNNEQFF. The DNA for the CDR3 is TGTGCCAGCAGTTACCCCCCCCTCAACAATGAGCAGTTCTTC.